This T cell receptor (delta chain) was recovered during a study of γδ T cells in repeated Plasmodium falciparum infection. About the research overall: Donors were malaria-exposed Malian children or age- and gender-matched Australian children. Malian samples came from no-transmission periods or across acute febrile malaria episodes.

This CDR3 has 19 residues. CDR1 and CDR2 (germline): GEAIGNYY, EKD. Trimming at V came to 0 bases and at J to 0 bases, leaving 14 bases not matched to a gene. Flow sorting of PBMC yielded separate Vgamma9/Vdelta2+ and Vdelta2-negative gammadelta T cell populations for bulk repertoire analysis. TCRdb called clones from the multiplex PCR reads again using CATT. The repertoire includes under 50,000 delta-chain clones, about 1.6% of them detected once, and 6.5% to 9.5% sits in the top ten. Sequencing was performed on gamma-delta T cells from blood. The rearrangement uses TRDV2 and TRDJ1; 8 nucleotides line up with TRDD3. No J segment appears in TCRdb, so it was assigned here by matching the sequence to germline. This clonotype was sampled from a pool of human donors (malaria-infected and uninfected, not separated). CDR3 protein: CACDTLVGTGGRYTDKLIF. The CDR3 bases are TGTGCCTGTGACACCCTTGTAGGTACTGGGGGGCGGTACACCGATAAACTCATCTTT.